These 23 T cell receptor beta chains came from one sample sequenced in a study of T cell responses to AZD1222 COVID-19 vaccine. TCRdb's table, derived via immunoSEQ multiplex PCR, lists solely in-frame clones and lacks some. The sample shows about 140,000 clones, around 90% of them seen only once. The starting material was peripheral blood, obtained on day 0 of AZD1222 vaccination. These receptor sequences come from an adult in good health.

The CDR3 coding sequence is TGTGCCAGTAGTGCTCGACAGGGGTCAGGGAACACTGAAGCTTTCTTT. It codes for CASSARQGSGNTEAFF. The gene calls are TRBV19 and TRBJ1-1; 8 nucleotides match TRBD1. Looked up from germline, CDR1 is LNHDA and CDR2 is SQIVND (reference sequence). The CDR3 runs to 16 residues. V lost 5 bases to trimming and J lost 1 base; unmatched junction nucleotides: 9.

The table lists this clone with a count of one. The chain couples TRBV3-1 (or the pseudogene TRBV3-2) to TRBJ1-2, with D tentatively TRBD1 (6 bases). CDR3 length: 13 amino acids. Germline V gene lookup returns CDR1 LGHDT and CDR2 YNNKEL (reference sequence). Trimming stripped 4 bases from V and 8 bases from J, with 14 bases between. DNA for the CDR3: TGTGCCAGCAGCCCCGGGCCACAGGGCGGCTACACCTTC. Translated: CASSPGPQGGYTF.

This clone was detected only a few times. The chain links TRBV6-2 or TRBV6-3 to TRBJ2-3; no clear D gene. V was clipped by 1 base and J by 5 bases, with 4 bases between them. Per the germline V gene, CDR1 is MNHEY and CDR2 is SVGEGT. The CDR3 contains 12 residues. This CDR3 is CASSYFKDTQYF. Here the CDR3 DNA reads TGTGCCAGCAGTTACTTCAAAGATACGCAGTATTTT.

The chain recombines TRBV18 with TRBJ1-5; a possible D gene is TRBD1 (5 bases). CDR3 length: 14 amino acids. Germline CDR1 is KGHSH and CDR2 is LQKENI. V was clipped by 3 bases and J by 5 bases, with 11 bases between them. CDR3 amino acids: CASSPQRGDQPQHF. CDR3 bases: TGTGCCAGCTCACCGCAAAGAGGGGATCAGCCCCAGCATTTT.

The table lists this clone with a count of one. The J gene is TRBJ2-3, the V gene TRBV6-5; TRBD2 aligns across 8 bases. From germline, CDR1 is MNHEY and CDR2 SVGAGI. The trim removed 4 bases at V and 1 base at J, leaving 1 base unmatched. The CDR3 spans 14 residues. Written as DNA, the CDR3 is TGTGCCAGCAGTTCACTAGCGGGCACAGATACGCAGTATTTT. This gives the protein CASSSLAGTDTQYF.

The rearrangement joins TRBV6-5 to TRBJ2-3; 8 positions agree with TRBD2. Germline trimming cut 0 bases from V and 3 bases from J; bases unmatched to any gene: 5. Germline V gives CDR1 MNHEY, CDR2 SVGAGI. The CDR3 consists of 16 residues. The CDR3 is CASSYSISGNTDTQYF. CDR3 coding DNA: TGTGCCAGCAGTTACTCGATTAGCGGGAATACAGATACGCAGTATTTT.

The rearrangement uses TRBV7-2 and TRBJ1-2; weak D call: TRBD1 (5 bases). Trimming took 1 base from V and 3 from J, leaving 15 bases between them. This CDR3 contains 16 residues. From germline, CDR1 is SGHTA and CDR2 FQGNSA. The CDR3 DNA sequence: TGTGCCAGCAGCTTAGGGTCCCGGGGCCAGGACTATGGCTACACCTTC. Protein: CASSLGSRGQDYGYTF.

This clone was recorded only once. This chain connects TRBV30 to TRBJ1-1; perhaps TRBD1 as D (5 bases). CDR3 length equals 13 residues. Looked up from germline, CDR1 is GTSNPN and CDR2 is SVGIG (reference sequence). V was cut by 4 bases and J by 1 base, with 10 bases left in between. The CDR3 nucleotides read TGTGCCTGGAAAGGCAGGGAGAACACTGAAGCTTTCTTT. The encoded protein is CAWKGRENTEAFF.

J is TRBJ1-6 and V is TRBV5-5; a possible D gene is TRBD1 (5 bases). The V and J ends lost 5 bases and 4 bases respectively, with 10 bases between them. The CDR3 totals 14 residues. Germline CDR1 is SGHKS and CDR2 is YYEKEE (reference sequence). The CDR3 DNA follows: TGTGCCAGCAGTCGAGACAGATATAATTCACCCCTCCACTTT. This translates into CASSRDRYNSPLHF.

J is TRBJ2-5 and V is TRBV18, with 10 bases fitting TRBD1. The CDR3 extends over 15 amino acids. Germline V CDR1 and CDR2: KGHSH, LQKENI. V lost 4 bases, J lost 1 base, and 3 bases stayed unmatched. For the CDR3, the DNA is TGTGCCAGCTCACGAGGACAGGGGGTCCAAGAGACCCAGTACTTC. Translation: CASSRGQGVQETQYF. The variable domain in full, with the rest retrieved from reference TRBV18 and TRBJ2-5, is NAGVMQNPRHLVRRRGQEARLRCSPMKGHSHVYWYRQLPEEGLKFMVYLQKENIIDESGMPKERFSAEFPKEGPSILRIQQVVRGDSAAYFCASSRGQGVQETQYFGPGTRLLVL.

The rearrangement joins TRBV28 to TRBJ1-5, with 7 bases fitting TRBD1. The CDR3 consists of 16 residues. The ends lost 5 bases at V and 5 bases at J; junction bases unmatched: 12. Per the germline V gene, CDR1 is MDHEN and CDR2 is SYDVKM. The CDR3 bases are TGTGCCAGCAGTCCCAATCCCCAGGGGGGGGATCAGCCCCAGCATTTT. Its protein product is CASSPNPQGGDQPQHF.

The chain employs TRBV7-8 and TRBJ1-4, with a possible D match to TRBD1 (5 bases). The germline V gene has CDR1 SGHVS and CDR2 FQNEAQ. CDR3 length: 12 residues. V shed 1 base and J shed 12 bases, with 9 bases lying between them. CDR3: CASSLVRGELFF. The DNA for the CDR3 is TGTGCCAGCAGCTTAGTCCGGGGGGAACTGTTTTTT.

This sequence joins TRBV7-2 and TRBJ2-1; D uncertain. Germline CDR1 and CDR2: SGHTA and FQGNSA. CDR3 length: 13 residues. V lost 4 bases and J 9 bases, leaving 13 bases between the germline ends. DNA of the CDR3: TGTGCCAGCAGCTCCCCGGTCCTCACTGAGCAGTTCTTC. This encodes CASSSPVLTEQFF. Full variable domain (outside the CDR3, taken from reference TRBV7-2 and TRBJ2-1): GAGVSQSPSNKVTEKGKDVELRCDPISGHTALYWYRQSLGQGLEFLIYFQGNSAPDKSGLPSDRFSAERTGGSVSTLTIQRTQQEDSAVYLCASSSPVLTEQFFGPGTRLTVL.

The chain joins TRBV19 to TRBJ2-7; no reliable D call. Trimming took 1 base from V and 2 from J, leaving 12 bases between them. The germline V gene encodes CDR1 LNHDA and CDR2 SQIVND (reference sequence). The CDR3 runs to 15 residues. The DNA for the CDR3 is TGTGCCAGTAGTATAGTTTGGACGGATACCTACGAGCAGTACTTC. Translated, it gives CASSIVWTDTYEQYF.

This rearrangement joins TRBV5-4 to TRBJ1-1; D unclear. V gave up 4 bases and J gave up 0 bases, with 13 bases separating them. The CDR3 runs 15 residues. Germline V gene data show CDR1 as SGHNT and CDR2 as YYREEE (reference sequence). The CDR3 coding sequence is TGTGCCAGCAGCCCAGCCGGGCCTCTGAACACTGAAGCTTTCTTT. Amino acids: CASSPAGPLNTEAFF.

The V call is TRBV30, the J call TRBJ1-2; 8 bases are shared with TRBD1. Germline V gene sequence: CDR1 GTSNPN, CDR2 SVGIG (reference sequence). The trim removed 1 base at V and 8 bases at J, leaving 6 bases unmatched. This CDR3 comprises 13 residues. Here the CDR3 reads CAWSEDRGRGYTF. CDR3 in DNA: TGTGCCTGGAGTGAAGACAGGGGAAGAGGCTACACCTTC.

This chain connects TRBV28 to TRBJ2-7, with 7 bases fitting TRBD2. Germline values: CDR1 MDHEN, CDR2 SYDVKM. Trimming took 3 bases from V and 10 from J; bases not matched to a gene: 12. The CDR3 is 14 residues long. CDR3 DNA sequence: TGTGCCAGCAGTTTCGAGCGGGACGCGAGGGGACAGTACTTC. Residues: CASSFERDARGQYF.

This clone was seen a single time. J is TRBJ2-7 and V is TRBV5-4; 8 bases are a match to TRBD1. CDR1 and CDR2 (germline): SGHNT, YYREEE (reference sequence). The CDR3 consists of 15 residues. Trimming removed 3 bases from V and 4 bases from J; junction bases left unmatched: 9. CDR3 region: CASSYGTGFGYEQYF. CDR3 bases: TGTGCCAGCAGCTACGGGACAGGATTTGGGTACGAGCAGTACTTC.

The V call is TRBV5-4, the J call TRBJ1-6, with a possible D match to TRBD1 (5 bases). Germline CDR1 SGHNT, CDR2 YYREEE (reference sequence). V shed 6 bases and J shed 1 base, with 20 bases lying between them. The CDR3 has 18 amino acids. CDR3 protein: CASTREWGWGSYNSPLHF. In DNA, the CDR3 is TGTGCCAGCACCCGGGAGTGGGGATGGGGGTCCTATAATTCACCCCTCCACTTT. Full variable domain (rest looked up from reference TRBV5-4 and TRBJ1-6): ETGVTQSPTHLIKTRGQQVTLRCSSQSGHNTVSWYQQALGQGPQFIFQYYREEENGRGNFPPRFSGLQFPNYSSELNVNALELDDSALYLCASTREWGWGSYNSPLHFGNGTRLTVT.

The chain carries TRBV4-1 and TRBJ1-2, with 9 nucleotides matching TRBD1. V lost 5 bases and J lost 5; bases outside the gene matches: 6. Per germline, CDR1 MGHRA and CDR2 YSYEKL. The CDR3 runs 14 residues. The CDR3 reads CASSEQGAPYGYTF. CDR3 nucleotides: TGCGCCAGCAGCGAACAGGGGGCTCCTTATGGCTACACCTTC.

The gene calls are TRBV6-5 and TRBJ1-5, with a weak D call TRBD1 (5 bases). V shed 2 bases and J shed 7 bases, with 15 bases lying between them. The CDR3 length is 15 residues. Germline V CDR1 and CDR2: MNHEY, SVGAGI. Here the CDR3 reads CASSYAPGGEQPQHF. The CDR3 nucleotides are TGTGCCAGCAGTTACGCCCCTGGGGGTGAACAGCCCCAGCATTTT.

V gene TRBV11-1 combines with J gene TRBJ2-3, with 7 bases matching TRBD2. The CDR3 spans 15 residues. Germline V CDR1 and CDR2: SGHAT, FQDESV (reference sequence). With 4 bases clipped from V and 0 bases from J, the junction kept 4 bases outside the gene matches. The CDR3 coding sequence is TGTGCCAGCAGCTGGAGCGGGGCTAGCACAGATACGCAGTATTTT. This sequence encodes CASSWSGASTDTQYF.

This chain joins TRBV14 and TRBJ2-2, with 12 bases fitting TRBD2. The CDR3 runs 17 residues. The V segment lost 0 bases and the J segment 5 bases; nucleotides outside the gene matches: 4. The germline gives CDR1 SGHDN, CDR2 FVKESK. The CDR3 is CASSQDRLAGVTGELFF. CDR3 in DNA: TGTGCCAGCAGCCAAGATAGACTAGCGGGAGTTACCGGGGAGCTGTTTTTT.